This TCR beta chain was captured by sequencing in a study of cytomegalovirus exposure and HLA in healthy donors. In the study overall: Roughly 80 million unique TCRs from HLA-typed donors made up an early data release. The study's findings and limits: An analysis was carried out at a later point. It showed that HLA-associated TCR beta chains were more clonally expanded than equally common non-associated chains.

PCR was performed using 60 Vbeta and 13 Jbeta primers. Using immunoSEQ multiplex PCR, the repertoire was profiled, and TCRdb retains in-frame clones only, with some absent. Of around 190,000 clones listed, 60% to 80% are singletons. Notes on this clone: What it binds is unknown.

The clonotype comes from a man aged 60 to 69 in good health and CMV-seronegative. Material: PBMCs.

The CDR3 DNA reads as TGTGCCAGCAGCCCGGACAGGGTTGAGCAGTACTTC. Protein sequence: CASSPDRVEQYF. This rearrangement joins TRBV28 to TRBJ2-7, with TRBD1 matching over 8 bases. The germline V gene encodes CDR1 MDHEN and CDR2 SYDVKM. This CDR3 has 12 amino acids. Germline trimming cut 6 bases from V and 7 bases from J; bases unmatched to any gene: 5.